This T cell receptor (beta chain) was identified in a study of cytomegalovirus exposure and HLA in healthy donors. The germline V gene encodes CDR1 PRHDT and CDR2 FYEKMQ (reference sequence). V lost 5 bases and J lost 3; bases outside the gene matches: 7. CDR3 size: 16 residues. A multiplex PCR was run with 60 Vbeta primers and 13 Jbeta primers. Data came from immunoSEQ multiplex PCR; TCRdb stores just in-frame clones and leaves some out. The sample has about 110,000 clones; 75% are singletons. Turning to this clone: Its antigen is undetermined.

Study-level points and caveats: Later analysis associated a missense DCLRE1C variant with TCR beta V- and J-gene trimming. Indistinguishable V segments such as TRBV6-2 and TRBV6-3 were excluded.

This TCR came from a male donor in good health and CMV-seropositive. This chain links TRBV13 with TRBJ2-2; 9 positions match TRBD1. The sequencing input was PBMCs. The CDR3 is CASSPPRTGDTGELFF. CDR3 sequence (DNA): TGTGCCAGCAGCCCCCCAAGGACAGGGGACACCGGGGAGCTGTTTTTT.